This T cell receptor (beta chain) originates from a study of tumor and adjacent non-tumor tissue in lung cancer. Across the study: There were approximately twelve adenocarcinoma, 2 squamous cell carcinoma and 1 small cell lung cancer cases. The patients, roughly 9 men and 4 or 5 women, were roughly 31 to 85 with stage I to III disease. Samples averaged about 4.3 million productive TCRbeta reads each. Study results and caveats: Tumor repertoires had a smaller top 100 clone share than normal lung.

This sample's RNA came from whole unsorted tissue. V dropped 4 bases and J dropped 3 bases, with 22 bases sitting between them. This CDR3 is built from 19 residues. Looked up from germline, CDR1 is SGHDN and CDR2 is FVKESK. The library came from three nested PCR rounds adapted from ARM-PCR protocols. TCRdb ran MiXCR on the multiplex PCR reads and lists one entry per CDR3 protein. The sample has fewer than 120,000 distinct CDR3 sequences, 75% to 90% seen once; the top ten hold approximately 22%. Comment on this clonotype: Antigen specificity is unknown.

Sequenced material: lung tumor tissue. This chain uses TRBV14 with TRBJ2-6, with D tentatively TRBD1 or TRBD2 (5 bases each). The receptor's source is an older man with non-small cell lung cancer. CDR3: CASSPTLRGAYYGANVLTF. The CDR3 DNA reads TGTGCCAGCAGCCCTACCCTGAGAGGGGCCTACTATGGGGCCAACGTCCTGACTTTC.